This paragraph reports one T cell receptor (beta chain). This entry is derived from a study of technical replicates of blood from a handful of donors. The table came from immunoSEQ multiplex PCR; TCRdb's copy has only in-frame clones and leaves some out. The sample shows roughly 80,000 clones, 90% to 95% of them seen only once. The V gene's germline CDR1 is MNHNS and CDR2 SASEGT. CDR3 length equals 16 residues. Trimming at V came to 3 bases and at J to 5 bases, leaving 10 bases not matched to a gene. The rearrangement joins TRBV6-1 to TRBJ2-3, with 8 bases matching TRBD2. Sequencing was performed on T cells isolated from PBMCs. This receptor was obtained from a human donor in good health. CDR3 sequence (DNA): TGTGCCAGCAGTGAGAGGGAGCGGGAGATCATAGATACGCAGTATTTT. It specifies CASSEREREIIDTQYF.